This passage covers 29 T cell receptor beta chains from one sample sequenced in a study of glioma-infiltrating T cells after dendritic cell vaccination. TCRdb keeps only in-frame clones here, not all; method: immunoSEQ multiplex PCR. Of over 55,000 clones listed, 81% were seen once; the top ten hold roughly 7.9%. The material sequenced was blood, taken before dendritic cell vaccination. These receptors originate from a human donor with glioblastoma.

This clone was recorded a few times. The V gene is TRBV12-5, the J gene TRBJ2-3, with 8 bases aligning to TRBD2. The trim removed 0 bases at V and 0 bases at J, leaving 11 bases unmatched. The CDR3 has 19 residues. Per the germline V gene, CDR1 is LGHNT and CDR2 is FRNRAP. The CDR3 spells CASGLVPGVAGRSTDTQYF. In DNA form, the CDR3 reads TGTGCTAGTGGTTTGGTACCGGGGGTAGCGGGGCGAAGCACAGATACGCAGTATTTT.

The rearrangement uses TRBV18 and TRBJ1-3; TRBD1 matches at 8 bases. The CDR3 length is 16 residues. The germline V gene encodes CDR1 KGHSH and CDR2 LQKENI. V gave up 3 bases and J gave up 1 base; unmatched junction bases: 5. The CDR3 DNA reads TGTGCCAGCTCACCTCCACGGACAGGGTCTGGAAACACCATATATTTT. It yields the protein CASSPPRTGSGNTIYF.

The CDR3, as DNA: TGTGCCAGCAGTTACGCGACAGGGGTAGCTTTCTTT. This codes for CASSYATGVAFF. The chain joins TRBV6-6 to TRBJ1-1, with 8 bases aligning to TRBD1. The trim removed 2 bases at V and 10 bases at J, leaving 3 bases unmatched. Germline-derived CDR1 and CDR2 are MNHNY and SVGAGI (reference sequence). The CDR3 runs 12 residues.

This clone was observed a handful of times. This chain connects TRBV30 to TRBJ1-2; TRBD1 aligns across 9 bases. The CDR3 totals 16 residues. V gave up 1 base and J gave up 2 bases; unmatched junction bases: 8. Germline V gene lookup returns CDR1 GTSNPN and CDR2 SVGIG (reference sequence). CDR3 sequence reads: CAWSGTGAVENYGYTF. DNA of the CDR3: TGTGCCTGGAGTGGGACAGGGGCTGTTGAGAACTATGGCTACACCTTC.

The V and J genes are TRBV6-6 and TRBJ2-2; D uncertain. Germline CDR1 and CDR2: MNHNY and SVGAGI (reference sequence). CDR3 length equals 13 residues. V lost 6 bases to trimming and J lost 6 bases, with 11 bases between them. CDR3 DNA sequence: TGTGCCAGCAGCCCACTTTCGTCCGGGGAGCTGTTTTTT. It translates to CASSPLSSGELFF.

The chain couples TRBV4-2 to TRBJ2-6; 9 bases match TRBD1. The ends lost 3 bases at V and 1 base at J; junction bases unmatched: 4. Germline V gives CDR1 LGHNA, CDR2 YNFKEQ. The CDR3 runs to 17 residues. Written as DNA, the CDR3 is TGTGCCAGCAGCCAGGGACAGGGTGTATCTGGGGCCAACGTCCTGACTTTC. The encoded protein is CASSQGQGVSGANVLTF.

This clone was recorded a few times. This chain uses TRBV29-1 with TRBJ2-1; 7 nucleotides align to TRBD1. This CDR3 contains 15 residues. Germline CDR1 reads SQVTM; CDR2 reads ANQGSEA. V trimming: 7 bases; J trimming: 2 bases; junction bases outside the gene matches: 11. Here the CDR3 DNA reads TGCAGCGCCCGACTAATTGGACAGGCCTACAATGAGCAGTTCTTC. Translation: CSARLIGQAYNEQFF.

The rearrangement uses TRBV7-2 and TRBJ1-4; D gene uncertain. The ends were cut back, 2 bases at V and 0 bases at J, with 7 bases in the middle. Germline V gene sequence: CDR1 SGHTA, CDR2 FQGNSA. The CDR3 loop spans 15 amino acids. The CDR3 reads CASSLNRATNEKLFF. The DNA for the CDR3 is TGTGCCAGCAGCTTAAACAGAGCAACTAATGAAAAACTGTTTTTT.

This clone was picked up a small number of times. This chain connects TRBV10-3 to TRBJ1-2; D remains ambiguous. Germline values: CDR1 ENHRY, CDR2 SYGVKD. The CDR3 totals 12 residues. The V end was cut by 7 bases, the J end by 6 bases, with 12 bases between. The CDR3 DNA sequence: TGTGCCATCACCCAGGATCAGGATGGCTACACCTTC. This codes for CAITQDQDGYTF.

This clone was counted a single time. The J gene is TRBJ2-3, the V gene TRBV5-1, with TRBD1 identical over 10 bases. Trimming took 4 bases from V and 4 from J; bases not matched to a gene: 9. Germline assignment: CDR1 SGHRS and CDR2 YFSETQ. This CDR3 contains 16 residues. CDR3 sequence reads: CASSPIGTGESDTQYF. As DNA, the CDR3 is TGCGCCAGCAGCCCTATAGGGACAGGGGAGTCAGATACGCAGTATTTT.

The rearrangement uses TRBV29-1 and TRBJ1-2; weak D call: TRBD1 (6 bases). Trimming cost V 0 bases and J 8 bases, with 22 bases left between them. From germline, CDR1 is SQVTM and CDR2 ANQGSEA. CDR3 length: 16 amino acids. CDR3 sequence reads: CSVEDPGTPPSEGYTF. DNA of the CDR3: TGCAGCGTTGAAGATCCCGGGACACCTCCAAGTGAGGGCTACACCTTC.

The chain carries TRBV5-4 and TRBJ2-7, with 10 bases lining up with TRBD2. Germline assignment: CDR1 SGHNT and CDR2 YYREEE (reference sequence). The ends lost 4 bases at V and 5 bases at J; junction bases unmatched: 15. This CDR3 is 17 amino acids long. This CDR3 reads CASSPGGGLATSNEQYF. The CDR3 region has the DNA TGTGCCAGCAGCCCTGGAGGGGGACTAGCGACGTCCAACGAGCAGTACTTC.

This chain links TRBV19 with TRBJ2-3; 7 bases align to TRBD1. The V and J ends lost 3 bases and 5 bases, in that order; junction bases with no gene match: 8. The CDR3 covers 15 residues. Germline V gives CDR1 LNHDA, CDR2 SQIVND (reference sequence). For the CDR3, the DNA is TGTGCCAGTAGTATGGGGACAGCCGATATAGATACGCAGTATTTT. Its translation is CASSMGTADIDTQYF.

V is TRBV30 and J is TRBJ2-3; possible D gene TRBD2, 6 bases. The CDR3 spans 14 residues. V lost 1 base and J lost 4, with 12 bases in between. CDR1 and CDR2 from the germline V gene are GTSNPN and SVGIG (reference sequence). CDR3 sequence: CAWSGNGGSDTQYF. CDR3 sequence (DNA): TGTGCCTGGAGTGGGAACGGGGGATCAGATACGCAGTATTTT.

The chain employs TRBV2 and TRBJ1-2; 8 nucleotides agree with TRBD1. V dropped 8 bases and J dropped 5; count of bases not matched to a gene: 7. The V gene's germline CDR1 is SNHLY and CDR2 FYNNEI. This CDR3 has 13 residues. The DNA for the CDR3 is TGTGCCAGCTTGGACGACAGGGGTTATGGCTACACCTTC. Its protein product is CASLDDRGYGYTF.

The chain recombines TRBV2 with TRBJ2-1; D might be TRBD2 (6 bases). The CDR3 runs 13 residues. V lost 4 bases, J lost 4 bases, and 8 bases lay in between. Germline assignment: CDR1 SNHLY and CDR2 FYNNEI. The DNA of the CDR3 is TGTGCCAGCAGTGTGGGGGGTTACAATGAGCAGTTCTTC. Translating gives CASSVGGYNEQFF.

The V gene is TRBV6-6, the J gene TRBJ1-2; TRBD1 aligns across 10 bases. This CDR3 region has 14 residues. Germline V gene lookup returns CDR1 MNHNY and CDR2 SVGAGI (reference sequence). Trimming removed 7 bases from V and 2 bases from J; junction bases left unmatched: 4. The CDR3 loop is CASTPTGGNYGYTF. Written as DNA, the CDR3 is TGTGCCAGCACCCCGACAGGGGGCAACTATGGCTACACCTTC.

This chain uses TRBV4-1 with TRBJ1-6; possible D gene TRBD1, 5 bases. Trimming removed 4 bases from V and 7 bases from J, with 17 bases in between. The CDR3 runs 16 residues. Germline-derived CDR1 and CDR2 are MGHRA and YSYEKL. The CDR3 sequence is CASSPGGLRWNSPLHF. DNA of the CDR3: TGCGCCAGCAGCCCTGGGGGGTTGAGATGGAATTCACCCCTCCACTTT.

The chain joins TRBV13 to TRBJ2-6; possibly TRBD2 for D (6 bases). The CDR3 consists of 18 residues. From germline, CDR1 is PRHDT and CDR2 FYEKMQ (reference sequence). V lost 7 bases and J 0 bases, leaving 19 bases between the germline ends. CDR3 residues: CASNPAGLRSSGANVLTF. CDR3 nucleotides: TGTGCCAGCAACCCCGCGGGGTTAAGGAGCTCTGGGGCCAACGTCCTGACTTTC.

The chain uses TRBV6-5 and TRBJ1-2; D ambiguous. V was cut by 2 bases and J by 2 bases, with 9 bases left in between. The CDR3 loop spans 14 amino acids. Per germline, CDR1 MNHEY and CDR2 SVGAGI. The CDR3 loop reads CASSYEVSNYGYTF. CDR3 in DNA: TGTGCCAGCAGTTACGAGGTATCGAACTATGGCTACACCTTC.

This clone has only a few counts. This chain links TRBV6-1 with TRBJ2-7, with 9 bases aligning to TRBD2. CDR3 length equals 15 residues. The J segment lost 0 bases and the V segment lost 8 bases, leaving 8 bases of the junction unmatched. CDR1 MNHNS and CDR2 SASEGT come from the germline V gene. The CDR3 coding sequence is TGTGCCAGCGAAAGGGCGGGGGGGGACTCCTACGAGCAGTACTTC. As protein: CASERAGGDSYEQYF.

This clone was seen more than once but under ten times. The V and J genes are TRBV11-2 and TRBJ1-2; tentatively, D is TRBD1 (5 bases). CDR1 is SGHAT, CDR2 FQNNGV, per germline. Trimming cost V 5 bases and J 6 bases, with 13 bases left between them. The CDR3 sequence is 13 residues long. The CDR3 DNA follows: TGTGCCAGCAGCCGGACGCGGGGGGATGGCTACACCTTC. Residues: CASSRTRGDGYTF.

The chain recombines TRBV18 with TRBJ1-1; D not certain. CDR3 length: 14 residues. V lost 1 base and J lost 0, with 6 bases in between. Germline CDR1 KGHSH, CDR2 LQKENI. DNA for the CDR3: TGTGCCAGCTCACCACGGAGCCTGAACACTGAAGCTTTCTTT. It yields the protein CASSPRSLNTEAFF.

The genes are TRBV28 and TRBJ2-1; D is undetermined. Germline CDR1 is MDHEN and CDR2 is SYDVKM. V was clipped by 5 bases and J by 5 bases, with 10 bases between them. This CDR3 has 13 residues. CDR3 DNA: TGTGCCAGCAGTCCCCCAGATAACAATGAGCAGTTCTTC. It translates to CASSPPDNNEQFF.

V usage is TRBV2 and J usage is TRBJ2-1; D is perhaps TRBD1 (5 bases). CDR1 SNHLY and CDR2 FYNNEI come from the germline V gene. V was trimmed by 6 bases and J by 6 bases, leaving 9 bases between them. This CDR3 has 12 residues. DNA for the CDR3: TGTGCCAGCAGCGCCAGGGTCAATGAGCAGTTCTTC. The encoded protein is CASSARVNEQFF.

This clone was found once. The gene calls are TRBV5-1 and TRBJ2-7; the match to TRBD2 covers 9 bases. After removal of 7 bases from V and 6 bases from J, the junction contained 14 bases not matched to a gene. The V gene's germline CDR1 is SGHRS and CDR2 YFSETQ. The CDR3 consists of 15 residues. CDR3: CASRPTGTSLGEQYF. CDR3 nucleotides: TGCGCCAGCCGCCCCACCGGGACTAGCTTGGGCGAGCAGTACTTC.

The chain links TRBV9 to TRBJ2-2, with 10 bases aligning to TRBD2. The ends lost 3 bases at V and 7 bases at J; junction bases unmatched: 6. The CDR3 consists of 15 residues. The germline V gene has CDR1 SGDLS and CDR2 YYNGEE. The CDR3 region is CASSASGGGIGELFF. As DNA, the CDR3 is TGTGCCAGCAGCGCTAGCGGGGGAGGTATCGGGGAGCTGTTTTTT.

This sequence joins TRBV5-1 and TRBJ1-1; TRBD1 matches at 10 bases. The CDR3 covers 15 residues. In germline, CDR1 is SGHRS, CDR2 YFSETQ. J was trimmed by 2 bases and V by 0 bases; bases with no gene match: 1. In DNA, the CDR3 is TGCGCCAGCAGCTTGGGGACAGGGGGAAACACTGAAGCTTTCTTT. Translated, it gives CASSLGTGGNTEAFF.

The rearrangement joins TRBV19 to TRBJ2-6; 8 bases line up with TRBD1. Per the germline V gene, CDR1 is LNHDA and CDR2 is SQIVND (reference sequence). The V gene end was trimmed by 5 bases and the J gene end by 0 bases; junction bases not matched to a gene: 9. The CDR3 totals 18 residues. The chain's CDR3 is CASSSGQASSSGANVLTF. The CDR3 DNA reads TGTGCCAGTAGTTCGGGACAGGCCTCCAGCTCTGGGGCCAACGTCCTGACTTTC.